The 5 T cell receptor beta chains below come from one sample, sequenced in a study of blood T cells in healthy people across ages. A second PCR of roughly 7 to 11 cycles used a sample-barcoded 5' primer and a J-beta primer mix. In TCRdb, the 5' RACE reads were re-called with MiXCR into one record per CDR3 protein. The top ten clones hold 20% to 30% of a sample with 780,000 or so distinct CDR3 sequences, more than 50% of them seen once. The sequenced material came from blood. Receptors originate from a man in his forties in good health.

The CDR3 sequence: CASSLSVRPTDTQYF. The CDR3 DNA is TGTGCCAGCAGCTTATCTGTCCGTCCTACAGATACGCAGTATTTT. The chain recombines TRBV7-2 with TRBJ2-3; no reliable D call. V shed 2 bases and J shed 3 bases, with 12 bases lying between them. The CDR3 is made up of 15 amino acids. The germline gives CDR1 SGHTA, CDR2 FQGNSA.

This chain joins TRBV12-3 or TRBV12-4 and TRBJ1-2; the D is unclear. The CDR3 is made up of 16 amino acids. Trimming left V 3 bases short and J 2 bases short, with 16 bases between. CDR3 protein: CASSFLGGRVNYGYTF. The CDR3, as DNA: TGTGCCAGCAGTTTTTTAGGCGGTAGAGTAAACTATGGCTACACCTTC.

The CDR3 DNA follows: TGTGCCAGCAGTTTGCCCCCCCCAGAGAGTTACACTGAAGCTTTCTTT. Its protein product is CASSLPPPESYTEAFF. The chain has TRBV28 and TRBJ1-1; D call uncertain. Germline lookup yields CDR1 MDHEN and CDR2 SYDVKM. V was trimmed by 3 bases and J by 3 bases, leaving 17 bases between them. CDR3 length equals 16 residues.

This clonotype has a single count. The CDR3: CASSGGSAGQPQHF. The CDR3, as DNA: TGTGCCAGCAGTGGGGGGAGTGCCGGTCAGCCCCAGCATTTT. The chain couples TRBV6-2 or TRBV6-3 to TRBJ1-5; a weak D match, TRBD1 (5 bases). Trimming left V 5 bases short and J 6 bases short, with 14 bases between. CDR3 length: 14 residues. CDR1 MNHEY and CDR2 SVGEGT come from the germline V gene.

The V and J genes are TRBV28 and TRBJ2-1, with D hard to call. The assigned J gene may be wrong: the sequence end matches TRBJ2-7 better. The CDR3 length is 13 residues. The V gene's germline CDR1 is MDHEN and CDR2 SYDVKM. CDR3 DNA sequence: TGTGCCAGCAGTTTATCCGGTGGCAATGAGCAGTACTTC. This codes for CASSLSGGNEQYF.